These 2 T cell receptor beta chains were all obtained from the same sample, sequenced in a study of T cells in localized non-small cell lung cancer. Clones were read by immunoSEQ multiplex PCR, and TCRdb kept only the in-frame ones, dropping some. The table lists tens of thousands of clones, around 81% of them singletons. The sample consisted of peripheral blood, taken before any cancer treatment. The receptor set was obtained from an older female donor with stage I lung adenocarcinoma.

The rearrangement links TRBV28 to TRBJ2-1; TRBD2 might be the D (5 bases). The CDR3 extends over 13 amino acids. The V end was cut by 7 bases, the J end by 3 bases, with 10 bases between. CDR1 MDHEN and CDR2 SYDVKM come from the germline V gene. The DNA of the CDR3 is TGTGCCAGCACCCAACTAGACTACAATGAGCAGTTCTTC. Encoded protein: CASTQLDYNEQFF.

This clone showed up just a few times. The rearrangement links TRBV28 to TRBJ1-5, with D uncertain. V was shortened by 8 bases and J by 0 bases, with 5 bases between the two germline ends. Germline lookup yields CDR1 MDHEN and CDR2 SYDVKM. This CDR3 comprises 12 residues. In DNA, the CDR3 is TGTGCCAGCGGGTTTAGCAATCAGCCCCAGCATTTT. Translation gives CASGFSNQPQHF.